The clone carrying this T cell receptor (beta chain) occurred a few times. Antigen: not known. The sample originates from a study of T cell repertoires in cytomegalovirus infection. Study details: Shared public TCR beta signatures pointed to both CMV infection and a matching HLA type.

Study results and caveats: HLA-C-restricted TCR beta clonotypes specific for CMV led the ex vivo response. Summed frequency of public TCR beta families distinguished CMV carriers with the relevant HLA.

Germline lookup yields CDR1 SGHAT and CDR2 FQNNGV. The CDR3 is 14 residues long. The trim removed 5 bases at V and 3 bases at J, leaving 5 bases unmatched. TCRdb re-analysed the reads in MiXCR, keeping a single row per CDR3 protein. Of 400,000 or so distinct CDR3 sequences listed, around 32% are singletons. V gene TRBV11-2 combines with J gene TRBJ2-5, with TRBD1 identical over 8 bases. The receptor was derived from a human donor in good health (CMV status not recorded). Some clones in this sample may be carry-over from other donors' samples. Input material: PBMCs. This CDR3 reads CASSTRTGKETQYF. The CDR3 DNA is TGTGCCAGCAGCACCCGGACAGGGAAAGAGACCCAGTACTTC.